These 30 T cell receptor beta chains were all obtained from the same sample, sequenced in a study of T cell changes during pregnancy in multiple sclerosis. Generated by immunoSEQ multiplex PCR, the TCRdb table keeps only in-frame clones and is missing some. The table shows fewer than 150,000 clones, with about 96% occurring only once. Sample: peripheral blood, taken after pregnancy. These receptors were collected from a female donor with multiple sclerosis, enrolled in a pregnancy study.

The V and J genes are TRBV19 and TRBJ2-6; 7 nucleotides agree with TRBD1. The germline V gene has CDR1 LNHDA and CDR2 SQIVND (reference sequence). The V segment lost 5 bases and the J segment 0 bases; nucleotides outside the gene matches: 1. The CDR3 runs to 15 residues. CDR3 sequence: CASSPGGSGANVLTF. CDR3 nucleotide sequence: TGTGCCAGTAGTCCAGGGGGCTCTGGGGCCAACGTCCTGACTTTC.

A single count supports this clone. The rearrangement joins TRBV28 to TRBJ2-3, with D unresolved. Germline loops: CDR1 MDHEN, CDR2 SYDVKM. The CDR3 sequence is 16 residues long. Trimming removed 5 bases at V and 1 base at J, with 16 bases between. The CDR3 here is CASSTTRRIGTDTQYF. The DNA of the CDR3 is TGTGCCAGCAGTACTACCCGGCGGATTGGCACAGATACGCAGTATTTT.

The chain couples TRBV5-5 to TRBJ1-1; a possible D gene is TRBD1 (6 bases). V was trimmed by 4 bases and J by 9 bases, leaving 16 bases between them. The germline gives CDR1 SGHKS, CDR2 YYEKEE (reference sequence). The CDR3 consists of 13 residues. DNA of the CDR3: TGTGCCAGCAGCCCACAGGGATTGATACAAGCTTTCTTT. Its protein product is CASSPQGLIQAFF.

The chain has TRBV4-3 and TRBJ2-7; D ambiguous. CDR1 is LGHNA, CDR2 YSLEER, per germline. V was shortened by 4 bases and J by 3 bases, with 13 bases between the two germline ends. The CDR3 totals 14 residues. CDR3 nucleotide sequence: TGCGCCAGCAGCCGGTTTCTGGAGTTCTACGAGCAGTACTTC. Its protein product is CASSRFLEFYEQYF.

The CDR3 DNA is TGCGCCAGCAGCTTACAGGGTGATACGGACGAGCAGTACTTC. This sequence encodes CASSLQGDTDEQYF. The V and J genes are TRBV5-1 and TRBJ2-7; D is perhaps TRBD1 (6 bases). Trimming stripped 2 bases from V and 5 bases from J, with 14 bases between. CDR3 length: 14 residues. In germline, CDR1 is SGHRS, CDR2 YFSETQ.

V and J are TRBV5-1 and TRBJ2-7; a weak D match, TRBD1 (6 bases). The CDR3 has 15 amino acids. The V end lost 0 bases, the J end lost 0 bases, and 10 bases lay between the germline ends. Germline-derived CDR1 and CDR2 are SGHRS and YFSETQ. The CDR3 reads CASSLGTASSYEQYF. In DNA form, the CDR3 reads TGCGCCAGCAGCTTGGGGACAGCGAGCTCCTACGAGCAGTACTTC.

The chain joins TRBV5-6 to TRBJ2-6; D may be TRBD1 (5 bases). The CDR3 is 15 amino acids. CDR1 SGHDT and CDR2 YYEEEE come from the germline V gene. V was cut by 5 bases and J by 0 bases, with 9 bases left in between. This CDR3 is CASRPTGSGANVLTF. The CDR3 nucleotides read TGTGCCAGCAGACCAACAGGCTCTGGGGCCAACGTCCTGACTTTC.

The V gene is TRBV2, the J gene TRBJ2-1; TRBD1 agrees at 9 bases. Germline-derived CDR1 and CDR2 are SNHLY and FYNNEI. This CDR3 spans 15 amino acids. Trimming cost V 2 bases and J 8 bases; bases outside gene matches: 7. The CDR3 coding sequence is TGTGCCAGCAGTGAATTGGGACAGGGTACCGATGAGCAGTTCTTC. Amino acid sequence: CASSELGQGTDEQFF.

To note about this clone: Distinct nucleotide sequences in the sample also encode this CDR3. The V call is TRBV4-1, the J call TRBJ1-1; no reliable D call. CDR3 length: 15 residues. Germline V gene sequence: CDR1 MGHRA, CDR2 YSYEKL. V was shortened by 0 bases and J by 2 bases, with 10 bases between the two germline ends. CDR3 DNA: TGCGCCAGCAGCCAAGAAGGCGGAGTTAACACTGAAGCTTTCTTT. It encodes CASSQEGGVNTEAFF.

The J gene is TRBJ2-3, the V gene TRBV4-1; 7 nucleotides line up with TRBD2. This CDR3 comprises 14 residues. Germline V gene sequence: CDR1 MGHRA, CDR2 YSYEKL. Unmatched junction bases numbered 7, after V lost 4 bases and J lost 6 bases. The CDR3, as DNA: TGCGCCAGCAGCCGCGCGGGAGCGGGGGATACGCAGTATTTT. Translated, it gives CASSRAGAGDTQYF.

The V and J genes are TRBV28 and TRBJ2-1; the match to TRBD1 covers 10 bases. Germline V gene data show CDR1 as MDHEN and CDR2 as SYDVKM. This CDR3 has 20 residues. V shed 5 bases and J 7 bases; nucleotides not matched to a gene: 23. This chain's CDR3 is CASSHPGQGIEYPRLNEQFF. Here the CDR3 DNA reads TGTGCCAGCAGTCACCCGGGACAGGGGATCGAGTATCCCCGCCTAAATGAGCAGTTCTTC.

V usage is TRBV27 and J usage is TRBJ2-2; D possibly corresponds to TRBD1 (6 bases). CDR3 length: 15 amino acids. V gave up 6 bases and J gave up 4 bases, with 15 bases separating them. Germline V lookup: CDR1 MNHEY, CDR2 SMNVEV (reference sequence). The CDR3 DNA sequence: TGTGCCAGCAGGATCCCGGGACACCCCACCGGGGAGCTGTTTTTT. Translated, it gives CASRIPGHPTGELFF.

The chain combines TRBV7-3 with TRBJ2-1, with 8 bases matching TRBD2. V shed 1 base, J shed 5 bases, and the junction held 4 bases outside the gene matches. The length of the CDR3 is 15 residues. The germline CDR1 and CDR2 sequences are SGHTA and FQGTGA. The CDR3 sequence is CASSLNQRENNEQFF. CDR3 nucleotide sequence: TGTGCCAGCAGCTTAAACCAGCGGGAGAACAATGAGCAGTTCTTC.

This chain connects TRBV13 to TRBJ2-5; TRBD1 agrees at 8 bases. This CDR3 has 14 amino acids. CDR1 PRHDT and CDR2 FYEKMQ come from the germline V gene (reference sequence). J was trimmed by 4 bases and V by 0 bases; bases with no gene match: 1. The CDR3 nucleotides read TGTGCCAGCAGCTTAGGGACAGGGGTAGAGACCCAGTACTTC. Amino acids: CASSLGTGVETQYF.

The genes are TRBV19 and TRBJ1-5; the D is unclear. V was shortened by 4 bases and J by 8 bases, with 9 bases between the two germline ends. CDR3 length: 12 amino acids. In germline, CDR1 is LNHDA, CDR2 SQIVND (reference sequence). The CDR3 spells CASSRGGEPQHF. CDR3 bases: TGTGCCAGTAGTAGAGGCGGGGAGCCCCAGCATTTT.

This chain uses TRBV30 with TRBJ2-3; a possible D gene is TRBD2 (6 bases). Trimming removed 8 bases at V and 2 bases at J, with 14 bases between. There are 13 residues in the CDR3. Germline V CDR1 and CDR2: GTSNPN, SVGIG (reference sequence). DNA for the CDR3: TGTGCCCACAGACGCGGGACCACAGATACGCAGTATTTT. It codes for CAHRRGTTDTQYF.

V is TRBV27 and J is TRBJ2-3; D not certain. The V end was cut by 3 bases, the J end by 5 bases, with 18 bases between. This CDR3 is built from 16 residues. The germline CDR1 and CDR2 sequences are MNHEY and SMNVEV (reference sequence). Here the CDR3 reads CASSLSGSAFIDTQYF. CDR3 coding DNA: TGTGCCAGCAGTTTGTCAGGCTCCGCCTTTATAGATACGCAGTATTTT.

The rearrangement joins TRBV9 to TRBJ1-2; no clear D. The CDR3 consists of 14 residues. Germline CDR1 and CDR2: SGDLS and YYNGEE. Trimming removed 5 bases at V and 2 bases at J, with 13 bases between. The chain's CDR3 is CASSVNWRNYGYTF. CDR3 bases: TGTGCCAGCAGTGTCAATTGGAGGAACTATGGCTACACCTTC.

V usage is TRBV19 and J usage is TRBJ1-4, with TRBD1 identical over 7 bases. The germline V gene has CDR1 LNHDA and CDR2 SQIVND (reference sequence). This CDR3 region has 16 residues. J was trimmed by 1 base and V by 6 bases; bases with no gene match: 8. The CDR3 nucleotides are TGTGCCAGTAGCCCCGCCGACAGGGAAACTAATGAAAAACTGTTTTTT. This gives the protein CASSPADRETNEKLFF.

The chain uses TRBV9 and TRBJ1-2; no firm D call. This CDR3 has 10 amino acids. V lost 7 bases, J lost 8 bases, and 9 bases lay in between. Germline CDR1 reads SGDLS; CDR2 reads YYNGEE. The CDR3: CASGGGGYTF. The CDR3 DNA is TGTGCCAGCGGTGGAGGGGGCTACACCTTC.

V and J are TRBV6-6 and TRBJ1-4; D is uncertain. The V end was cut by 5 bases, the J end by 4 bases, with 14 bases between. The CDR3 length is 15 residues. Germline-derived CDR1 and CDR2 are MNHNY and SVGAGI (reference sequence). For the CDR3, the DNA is TGTGCCAGCAGTGACACATGGAAGTTTAATGAAAAACTGTTTTTT. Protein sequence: CASSDTWKFNEKLFF.

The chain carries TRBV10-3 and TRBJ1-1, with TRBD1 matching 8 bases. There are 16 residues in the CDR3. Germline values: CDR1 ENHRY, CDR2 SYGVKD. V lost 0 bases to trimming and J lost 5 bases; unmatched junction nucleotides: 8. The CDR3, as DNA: TGTGCCATCAGTGAGTCGCAGGGGGCTCTTAGGACTGAAGCTTTCTTT. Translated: CAISESQGALRTEAFF.

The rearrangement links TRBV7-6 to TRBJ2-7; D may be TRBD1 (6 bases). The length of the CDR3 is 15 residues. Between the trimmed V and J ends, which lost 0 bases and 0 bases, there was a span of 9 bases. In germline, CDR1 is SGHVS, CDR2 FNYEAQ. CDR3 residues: CASSLALDSSYEQYF. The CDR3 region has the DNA TGTGCCAGCAGCTTAGCACTGGACAGCTCCTACGAGCAGTACTTC.

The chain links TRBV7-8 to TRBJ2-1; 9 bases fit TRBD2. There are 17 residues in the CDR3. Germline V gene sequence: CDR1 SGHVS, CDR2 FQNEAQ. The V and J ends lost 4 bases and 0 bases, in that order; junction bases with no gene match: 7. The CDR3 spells CASSWAHSGGSYNEQFF. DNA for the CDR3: TGTGCCAGCAGCTGGGCCCATAGCGGGGGCTCCTACAATGAGCAGTTCTTC.

In DNA, the CDR3 is TGTGCCAGCGCGCGGGACAGCTACGAGCAGTACTTC. Encoded protein: CASARDSYEQYF. The rearrangement links TRBV28 to TRBJ2-7, with D possibly being TRBD1 (7 bases). This CDR3 has 12 amino acids. The V and J ends lost 8 bases and 3 bases respectively, with 11 bases between them. Per germline, CDR1 MDHEN and CDR2 SYDVKM.

The CDR3 region is CASGTGGQETQYF. DNA for the CDR3: TGTGCCAGCGGGACAGGGGGACAAGAGACCCAGTACTTC. The chain recombines TRBV7-9 with TRBJ2-5; TRBD1 aligns across 11 bases. J gave up 2 bases and V 8 bases, and 1 base lay outside the gene matches. Germline loops: CDR1 SEHNR, CDR2 FQNEAQ (reference sequence). This CDR3 has 13 residues.

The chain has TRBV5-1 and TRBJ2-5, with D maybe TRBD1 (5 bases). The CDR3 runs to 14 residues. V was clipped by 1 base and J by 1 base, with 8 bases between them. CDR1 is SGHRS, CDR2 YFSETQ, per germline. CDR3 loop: CASSLNRLQETQYF. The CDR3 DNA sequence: TGCGCCAGCAGCTTGAACAGGCTCCAAGAGACCCAGTACTTC.

In DNA, the CDR3 is TGTGCCAGCAGCGAAAGGACAGGGGCGCGGGATGAGCAGTTCTTC. It is translated as CASSERTGARDEQFF. V usage is TRBV7-6 and J usage is TRBJ2-1, with TRBD1 matching 9 bases. Germline CDR1 reads SGHVS; CDR2 reads FNYEAQ. The length of the CDR3 is 15 residues. The J segment lost 8 bases and the V segment lost 5 bases, leaving 10 bases of the junction unmatched.

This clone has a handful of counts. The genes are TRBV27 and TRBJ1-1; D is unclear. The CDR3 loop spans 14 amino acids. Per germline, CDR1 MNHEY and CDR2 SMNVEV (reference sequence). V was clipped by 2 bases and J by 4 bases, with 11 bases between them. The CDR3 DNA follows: TGTGCCAGCAGTTTAGCAGGCCCGAGCACTGAAGCTTTCTTT. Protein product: CASSLAGPSTEAFF.

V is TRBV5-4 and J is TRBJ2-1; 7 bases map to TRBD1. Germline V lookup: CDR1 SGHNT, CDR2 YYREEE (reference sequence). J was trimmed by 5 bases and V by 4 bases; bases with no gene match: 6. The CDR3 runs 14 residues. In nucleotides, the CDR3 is TGTGCCAGCAGCGCCGGGACAGTAAACAATGAGCAGTTCTTC. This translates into CASSAGTVNNEQFF.